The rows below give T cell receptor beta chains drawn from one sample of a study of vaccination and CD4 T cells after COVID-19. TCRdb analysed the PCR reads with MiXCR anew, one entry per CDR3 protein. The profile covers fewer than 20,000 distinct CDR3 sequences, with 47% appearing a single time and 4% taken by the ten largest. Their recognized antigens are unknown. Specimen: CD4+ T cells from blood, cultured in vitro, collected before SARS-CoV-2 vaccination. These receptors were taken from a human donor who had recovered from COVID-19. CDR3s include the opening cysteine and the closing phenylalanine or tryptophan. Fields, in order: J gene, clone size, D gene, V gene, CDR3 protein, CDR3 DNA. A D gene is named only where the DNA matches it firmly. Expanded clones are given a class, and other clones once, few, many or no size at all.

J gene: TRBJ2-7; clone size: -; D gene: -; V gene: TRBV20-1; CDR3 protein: CSASFVGSVSSYEQYF; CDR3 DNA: TGCAGTGCTAGTTTTGTGGGGAGCGTGAGCTCCTACGAGCAGTACTTC
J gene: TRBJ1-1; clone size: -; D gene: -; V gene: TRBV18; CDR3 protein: CASSPPIGSNTEAFF; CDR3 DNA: TGTGCCAGCTCACCACCCATCGGGTCAAACACTGAAGCTTTCTTT
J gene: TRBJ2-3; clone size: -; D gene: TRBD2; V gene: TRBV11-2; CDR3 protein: CASSHGFAGGYTQYF; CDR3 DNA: TGTGCCAGCAGCCATGGTTTCGCGGGAGGATATACGCAGTATTTT
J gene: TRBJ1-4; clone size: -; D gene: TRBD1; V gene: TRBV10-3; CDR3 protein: CAIRDRTDEKLFF; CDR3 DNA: TGTGCCATCCGGGACAGGACCGATGAAAAACTGTTTTTT
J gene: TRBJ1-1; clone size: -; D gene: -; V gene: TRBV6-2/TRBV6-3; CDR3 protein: CASQQSVRGNLSWAFF; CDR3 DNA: TGTGCCAGCCAACAATCGGTTCGGGGAAACCTATCGTGGGCTTTCTTT
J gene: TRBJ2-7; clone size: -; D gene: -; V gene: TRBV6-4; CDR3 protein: CASSDSRIDSYEQYF; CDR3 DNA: TGTGCCAGCAGTGACTCGAGAATTGACTCCTACGAGCAGTACTTC
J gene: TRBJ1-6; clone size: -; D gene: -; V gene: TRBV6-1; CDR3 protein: CASRAGSVSNSPLHF; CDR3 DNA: TGTGCCAGCCGGGCAGGGAGCGTGAGTAATTCACCCCTCCACTTT
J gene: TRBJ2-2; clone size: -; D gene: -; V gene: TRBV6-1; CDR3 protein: CASTPDRNTGELFF; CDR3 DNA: TGTGCCAGCACCCCGGACAGGAACACCGGGGAGCTGTTTTTT
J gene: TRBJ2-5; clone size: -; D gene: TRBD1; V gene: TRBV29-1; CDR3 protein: CSVRDRSKETQYF; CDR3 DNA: TGCAGCGTCCGGGACAGAAGTAAAGAGACCCAGTACTTC
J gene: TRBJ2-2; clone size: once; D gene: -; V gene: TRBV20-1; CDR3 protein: CSARDPRGANTGELFF; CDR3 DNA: TGCAGTGCTAGAGATCCACGGGGGGCAAACACCGGGGAGCTGTTTTTT
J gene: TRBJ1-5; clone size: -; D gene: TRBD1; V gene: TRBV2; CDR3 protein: CASGTGYSNQPQHF; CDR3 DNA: TGTGCCAGCGGGACAGGGTACAGCAATCAGCCCCAGCATTTT
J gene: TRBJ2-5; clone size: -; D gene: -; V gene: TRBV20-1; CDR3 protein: CSAPTSGSEAQYF; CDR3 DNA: TGCAGTGCTCCGACCAGTGGAAGCGAGGCCCAGTACTTC
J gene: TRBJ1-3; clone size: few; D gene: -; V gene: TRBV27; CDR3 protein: CASSRRGSGNTIYF; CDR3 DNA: TGTGCCAGCAGCCGACGGGGCTCTGGTAACACCATATATTTT
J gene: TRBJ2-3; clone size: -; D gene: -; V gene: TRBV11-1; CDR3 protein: CASSPLRATDTQYF; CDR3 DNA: TGTGCCAGCAGCCCCCTGCGGGCCACAGATACGCAGTATTTT
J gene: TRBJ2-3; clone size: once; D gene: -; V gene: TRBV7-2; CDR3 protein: CASSPRASRSDTQYF; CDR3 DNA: TGTGCCAGCAGCCCCCGGGCGTCGAGGTCAGATACGCAGTATTTT
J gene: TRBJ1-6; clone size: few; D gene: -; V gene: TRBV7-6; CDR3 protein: CASSSSGDSPLHF; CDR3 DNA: TGTGCCAGCAGCTCATCAGGGGATTCACCCCTCCACTTT
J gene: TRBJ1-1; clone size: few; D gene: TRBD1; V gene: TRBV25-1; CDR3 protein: CASSEDRVSGTEAFF; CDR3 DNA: TGTGCCAGCAGTGAAGACAGGGTTTCGGGCACTGAAGCTTTCTTT
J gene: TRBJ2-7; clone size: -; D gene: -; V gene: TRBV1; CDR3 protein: CTSSQDLLAGGGQYF; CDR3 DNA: TGCACCAGCAGCCAAGATCTACTAGCGGGAGGCGGGCAGTACTTC
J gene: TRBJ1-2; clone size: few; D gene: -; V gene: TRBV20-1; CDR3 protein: CSASPGVGGYTF; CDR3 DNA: TGCAGTGCTAGTCCGGGGGTGGGCGGCTACACCTTC
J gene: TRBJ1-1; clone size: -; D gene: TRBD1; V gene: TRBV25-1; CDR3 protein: CASSLNRGWDTEAFF; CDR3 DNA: TGTGCCAGCAGCCTAAACAGGGGGTGGGACACTGAAGCTTTCTTT
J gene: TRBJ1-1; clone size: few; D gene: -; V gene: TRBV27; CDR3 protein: CASSPYMPRTYTEAFF; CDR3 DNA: TGTGCCAGCAGCCCTTATATGCCCAGGACCTACACTGAAGCTTTCTTT
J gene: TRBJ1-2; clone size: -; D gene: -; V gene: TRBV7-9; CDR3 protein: CASSVEREVRYGYTF; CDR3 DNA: TGTGCCAGCAGCGTAGAACGTGAGGTAAGATATGGCTACACCTTC
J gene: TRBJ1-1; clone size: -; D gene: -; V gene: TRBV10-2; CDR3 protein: CASSVFVNTEAFF; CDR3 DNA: TGCGCCAGCAGTGTTTTCGTAAACACTGAAGCTTTCTTT
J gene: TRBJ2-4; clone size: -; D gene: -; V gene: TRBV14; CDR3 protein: CASSPGDTAKNIQYF; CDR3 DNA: TGTGCCAGCAGCCCGGGAGACACAGCCAAAAACATTCAGTACTTC
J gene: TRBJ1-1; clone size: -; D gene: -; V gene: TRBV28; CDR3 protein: CASTQSSARRRAFF; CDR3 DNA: TGTGCCAGCACCCAATCAAGTGCCCGAAGAAGAGCTTTCTTT
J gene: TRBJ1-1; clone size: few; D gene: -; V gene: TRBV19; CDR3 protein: CASSIIRGQPEAFF; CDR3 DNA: TGTGCCAGTAGTATTATCCGCGGGCAGCCTGAAGCTTTCTTT
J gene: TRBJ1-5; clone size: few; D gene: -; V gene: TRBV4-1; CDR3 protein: CASSQDFHRPQHF; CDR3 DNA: TGCGCCAGCAGCCAAGATTTTCATAGGCCCCAGCATTTT
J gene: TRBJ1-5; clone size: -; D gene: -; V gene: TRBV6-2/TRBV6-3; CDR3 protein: CASSLETLGNQPQHF; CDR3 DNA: TGTGCCAGCAGTCTTGAGACTCTGGGCAATCAGCCCCAGCATTTT
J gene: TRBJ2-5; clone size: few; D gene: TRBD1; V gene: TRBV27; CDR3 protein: CASRKTVRDREQETQYF; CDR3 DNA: TGTGCCAGCAGAAAAACCGTACGGGACAGGGAACAAGAGACCCAGTACTTC
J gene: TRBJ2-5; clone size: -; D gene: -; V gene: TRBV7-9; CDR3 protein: CASSPQETQYF; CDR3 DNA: TGTGCCAGCAGCCCACAAGAGACCCAGTACTTC
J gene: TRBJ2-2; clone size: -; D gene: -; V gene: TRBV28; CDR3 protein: CASSLPSPGELFF; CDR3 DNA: TGTGCCAGCAGTCTCCCTTCTCCCGGGGAGCTGTTTTTT
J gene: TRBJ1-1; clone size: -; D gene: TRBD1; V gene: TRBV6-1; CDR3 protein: CASSDRDRGTSFF; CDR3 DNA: TGTGCCAGCAGTGACCGGGACAGGGGGACGTCTTTCTTT
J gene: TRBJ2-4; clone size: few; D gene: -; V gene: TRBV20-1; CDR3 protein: CSARDNARLSGVQYF; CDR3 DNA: TGCAGTGCTAGAGATAACGCACGGCTTTCGGGCGTTCAGTACTTC
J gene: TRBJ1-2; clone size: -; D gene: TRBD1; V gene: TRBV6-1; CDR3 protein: CASSEVSIGGRGYTF; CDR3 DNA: TGTGCCAGCAGTGAAGTGTCTATAGGGGGCAGGGGCTACACCTTC
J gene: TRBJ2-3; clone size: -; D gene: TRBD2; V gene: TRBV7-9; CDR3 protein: CASSRGLAGGLSTDTQYF; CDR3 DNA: TGTGCCAGCAGCCGCGGACTAGCGGGAGGGCTGAGCACAGATACGCAGTATTTT
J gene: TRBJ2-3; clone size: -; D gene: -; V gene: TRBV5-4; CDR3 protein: CASSSPAHTQYF; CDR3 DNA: TGTGCCAGCAGCTCCCCGGCCCATACGCAGTATTTT
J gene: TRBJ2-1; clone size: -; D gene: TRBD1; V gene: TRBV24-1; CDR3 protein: CATSDRKGQGQYNEQFF; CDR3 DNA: TGTGCCACCAGTGACCGTAAGGGACAGGGTCAATACAATGAGCAGTTCTTC
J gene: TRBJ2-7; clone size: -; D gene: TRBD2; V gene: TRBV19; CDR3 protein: CASRAIAGVEQYF; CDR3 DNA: TGTGCCAGTAGGGCGATAGCGGGAGTTGAGCAGTACTTC
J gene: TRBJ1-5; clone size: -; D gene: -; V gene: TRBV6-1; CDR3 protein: CASSEAITVQPQHF; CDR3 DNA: TGTGCCAGCAGTGAGGCGATAACCGTTCAGCCCCAGCATTTT
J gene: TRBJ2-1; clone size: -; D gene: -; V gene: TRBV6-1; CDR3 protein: CASSGVNEQFF; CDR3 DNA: TGTGCCAGCAGTGGGGTCAATGAGCAGTTCTTC
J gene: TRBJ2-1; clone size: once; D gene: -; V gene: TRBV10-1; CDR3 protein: CASSDYMLGDNEQFF; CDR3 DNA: TGCGCCAGCAGTGATTATATGCTCGGGGACAATGAGCAGTTCTTC
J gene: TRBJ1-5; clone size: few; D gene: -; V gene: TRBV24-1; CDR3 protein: CATFRPGSNQPQHF; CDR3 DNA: TGTGCCACCTTTAGGCCTGGGAGCAATCAGCCCCAGCATTTT
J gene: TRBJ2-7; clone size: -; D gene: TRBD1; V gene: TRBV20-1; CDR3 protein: CSQIPGQGANEQYF; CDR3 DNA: TGCAGTCAGATCCCCGGACAGGGGGCGAACGAGCAGTACTTC